The 22 T cell receptor beta chains reported below all come from one sample, sequenced in a study of T cell responses to AZD1222 COVID-19 vaccine. Clones were sequenced by immunoSEQ multiplex PCR, and TCRdb holds only the in-frame ones, with some missing. The repertoire consists of about 190,000 clones, with 85% to 95% occurring once and the leading ten covering 3.6%. The sequencing used peripheral blood, collected 28 days after the second dose of the MenACWY control vaccine. Every receptor here comes from an adult who received the MenACWY meningococcal vaccine as a control.

This clone was observed a few times. J is TRBJ1-3 and V is TRBV9, with D perhaps TRBD1 (5 bases). With 2 bases removed from V and 0 bases from J, the gap between germline ends came to 6 bases. The CDR3 has 14 residues. The germline V gene has CDR1 SGDLS and CDR2 YYNGEE. CDR3 nucleotide sequence: TGTGCCAGCAGCGTGACAGACTCTGGAAACACCATATATTTT. This sequence encodes CASSVTDSGNTIYF.

The chain combines TRBV11-1 with TRBJ2-7, with TRBD1 identical over 9 bases. The ends lost 3 bases at V and 4 bases at J; junction bases unmatched: 7. The CDR3 extends over 15 amino acids. From germline, CDR1 is SGHAT and CDR2 FQDESV (reference sequence). CDR3 region: CASSLLTGGRYEQYF. Here the CDR3 DNA reads TGTGCCAGCAGCTTGCTAACAGGGGGCAGGTACGAGCAGTACTTC.

This CDR3 reads CASSQVGRGRNYGYTF. The CDR3 nucleotides are TGTGCCAGCAGCCAAGTAGGGAGGGGACGTAACTATGGCTACACCTTC. The genes are TRBV4-2 and TRBJ1-2; tentative D call: TRBD1 (5 bases). The CDR3 is made up of 16 amino acids. Germline CDR1 and CDR2: LGHNA and YNFKEQ. V was trimmed by 1 base and J by 1 base, leaving 13 bases between them.

This sequence joins TRBV28 and TRBJ2-2; the D gene is possibly TRBD2 (5 bases). The germline gives CDR1 MDHEN, CDR2 SYDVKM. The CDR3 sequence is 17 residues long. V was trimmed by 3 bases and J by 1 base, leaving 15 bases between them. The CDR3, as DNA: TGTGCCAGCAGTTTGTCAGGATGGGGAGTGAACACCGGGGAGCTGTTTTTT. It translates to CASSLSGWGVNTGELFF.

The chain couples TRBV15 to TRBJ2-1, with 7 positions matching TRBD1. Losses at the gene ends were 3 bases for V and 9 bases for J; bases not matched to a gene: 11. Germline values: CDR1 LNHNV, CDR2 YYDKDF (reference sequence). This CDR3 has 15 amino acids. The CDR3 coding sequence is TGTGCCACCAGCAGGGAAAAGACAGGGCTAGGTGAGCAGTTCTTC. Encoded protein: CATSREKTGLGEQFF.

The rearrangement joins TRBV19 to TRBJ1-1; a weak D match, TRBD1 (6 bases). Trimming removed 5 bases at V and 5 bases at J, with 12 bases between. The V gene's germline CDR1 is LNHDA and CDR2 SQIVND (reference sequence). The CDR3 consists of 13 residues. The CDR3 region is CASSPQGWTEAFF. The DNA for the CDR3 is TGTGCCAGTAGTCCACAGGGTTGGACTGAAGCTTTCTTT. Together with reference TRBV19 and TRBJ1-1, the CDR3 gives the full variable domain: DGGITQSPKYLFRKEGQNVTLSCEQNLNHDAMYWYRQDPGQGLRLIYYSQIVNDFQKGDIAEGYSVSREKKESFPLTVTSAQKNPTAFYLCASSPQGWTEAFFGQGTRLTVV.

The chain couples TRBV7-3 to TRBJ2-3; 9 bases map to TRBD2. J lost 3 bases, V lost 5 bases, and 3 bases had no gene match. Germline assignment: CDR1 SGHTA and CDR2 FQGTGA. The CDR3 covers 14 residues. CDR3 sequence: CASSRAGGTDTQYF. The DNA for the CDR3 is TGTGCCAGCAGCCGCGCGGGGGGGACAGATACGCAGTATTTT.

This sequence joins TRBV5-4 and TRBJ2-4; D possibly matches TRBD1 or TRBD2 (5 bases each). Trimming shortened V by 1 base and J by 0 bases, and 11 bases separated the two germline ends. Germline V gene lookup returns CDR1 SGHNT and CDR2 YYREEE (reference sequence). CDR3 length: 16 amino acids. The CDR3: CASSLYGALAKNIQYF. CDR3 sequence (DNA): TGTGCCAGCAGCTTGTACGGGGCCCTAGCCAAAAACATTCAGTACTTC.

This clone was detected a few times. The V and J genes are TRBV12-3 or TRBV12-4 and TRBJ1-1; D perhaps matches TRBD1 (6 bases). There are 13 residues in the CDR3. The V end was cut by 7 bases, the J end by 6 bases, with 15 bases between. The CDR3 spells CASNTLGAAEAFF. The DNA for the CDR3 is TGTGCCAGCAATACATTGGGGGCTGCTGAAGCTTTCTTT.

The rearrangement joins TRBV14 to TRBJ2-1, with TRBD1 matching over 9 bases. Germline V gene sequence: CDR1 SGHDN, CDR2 FVKESK. V was pared by 6 bases and J by 4 bases, with 7 bases of the junction left unmatched. This CDR3 comprises 15 residues. Written as DNA, the CDR3 is TGTGCCAGCAGAGCGACAGGGGGACCTTACAATGAGCAGTTCTTC. Translating it yields CASRATGGPYNEQFF.

The V gene is TRBV9, the J gene TRBJ2-7; tentative D call: TRBD2 (6 bases). The V gene's germline CDR1 is SGDLS and CDR2 YYNGEE. The V and J ends lost 3 bases and 2 bases respectively, with 12 bases between them. The length of the CDR3 is 14 residues. CDR3 nucleotides: TGTGCCAGCAGCGGGGGGGACCGGGCCTACGAGCAGTACTTC. It yields the protein CASSGGDRAYEQYF.

In its sample, this clone was seen once. This sequence joins TRBV24-1 and TRBJ1-1; perhaps TRBD1 as D (6 bases). CDR1 is KGHDR and CDR2 is SFDVKD in the germline V gene. The V gene lost 2 bases and the J gene lost 11 bases, with 17 bases spanning the gap. The CDR3 is 14 residues long. CDR3 residues: CATSDSGLARGAFF. CDR3 DNA sequence: TGTGCCACCAGTGATTCGGGACTTGCAAGGGGGGCTTTCTTT.

The chain recombines TRBV27 with TRBJ1-4, with 7 bases that match TRBD1. Germline loops: CDR1 MNHEY, CDR2 SMNVEV (reference sequence). The CDR3 consists of 13 residues. V lost 5 bases to trimming and J lost 9 bases; unmatched junction nucleotides: 6. The CDR3 loop is CASSTGVMQKLFF. The DNA for the CDR3 is TGTGCCAGCAGTACAGGGGTTATGCAAAAACTGTTTTTT.

This clone occurred a few times. The chain has TRBV15 and TRBJ1-5; 7 positions agree with TRBD1. Germline V lookup: CDR1 LNHNV, CDR2 YYDKDF (reference sequence). CDR3 length: 15 amino acids. The trim removed 1 base at V and 4 bases at J, leaving 4 bases unmatched. The CDR3 DNA sequence: TGTGCCACCAGCAGAGTCTCAGGGGGGAATCAGCCCCAGCATTTT. Its translation: CATSRVSGGNQPQHF.

This rearrangement joins TRBV10-3 to TRBJ2-1, with TRBD2 as a possible D gene (6 bases). Germline V gives CDR1 ENHRY, CDR2 SYGVKD. The CDR3 extends over 16 amino acids. Trimming removed 0 bases at V and 7 bases at J, with 16 bases between. The CDR3 region is CAISESWRLVRNEQFF. The CDR3 DNA follows: TGTGCCATCAGTGAGTCCTGGAGACTAGTGAGGAATGAGCAGTTCTTC.

This chain joins TRBV28 and TRBJ2-3; 10 bases line up with TRBD2. This CDR3 has 15 residues. Germline trimming cut 5 bases from V and 1 base from J; bases unmatched to any gene: 3. Looked up from germline, CDR1 is MDHEN and CDR2 is SYDVKM. CDR3 DNA: TGTGCCAGCAGTCTAGCGGGAGTGGGCACAGATACGCAGTATTTT. As protein: CASSLAGVGTDTQYF.

The V gene is TRBV7-9, the J gene TRBJ2-3; 7 bases fit TRBD1. The CDR3 runs to 14 residues. Trimming removed 7 bases from V and 4 bases from J; junction bases left unmatched: 8. Looked up from germline, CDR1 is SEHNR and CDR2 is FQNEAQ (reference sequence). This CDR3 reads CASTARDSPDTQYF. CDR3 DNA: TGTGCCAGCACCGCTCGGGACAGCCCAGATACGCAGTATTTT.

CDR3 sequence (DNA): TGTGCCAGCAGCTTGGACACCGGGGAGCTGTTTTTT. It codes for CASSLDTGELFF. The chain uses TRBV5-4 and TRBJ2-2, with unresolved D. The germline V gene encodes CDR1 SGHNT and CDR2 YYREEE (reference sequence). The V end lost 0 bases, the J end lost 3 bases, and 0 bases lay between the germline ends. The CDR3 contains 12 residues.

The chain employs TRBV5-4 and TRBJ2-3; maybe TRBD2 (6 bases). Germline V lookup: CDR1 SGHNT, CDR2 YYREEE (reference sequence). The CDR3 is made up of 16 amino acids. V shed 2 bases and J shed 3 bases, with 16 bases lying between them. CDR3 sequence reads: CASSFGRDGRTDTQYF. CDR3 DNA: TGTGCCAGCAGCTTCGGGCGGGATGGGAGGACAGATACGCAGTATTTT.

The DNA for the CDR3 is TGTGCCAGCAAGGACAGTTACAATGAGCAGTTCTTC. Translation gives CASKDSYNEQFF. This chain joins TRBV5-6 and TRBJ2-1; D possibly corresponds to TRBD1 (6 bases). CDR1 SGHDT and CDR2 YYEEEE come from the germline V gene. The CDR3 totals 12 residues. V gave up 6 bases and J gave up 4 bases, with 8 bases separating them. Full variable domain (missing parts from reference TRBV5-6 and TRBJ2-1): DAGVTQSPTHLIKTRGQQVTLRCSPKSGHDTVSWYQQALGQGPQFIFQYYEEEERQRGNFPDRFSGHQFPNYSSELNVNALLLGDSALYLCASKDSYNEQFFGPGTRLTVL.

V gene TRBV9 combines with J gene TRBJ1-2; D is unresolved. The germline V gene encodes CDR1 SGDLS and CDR2 YYNGEE. The germline V and J ends were trimmed by 4 bases and 3 bases, with 13 bases remaining between them. CDR3 length: 14 amino acids. In DNA, the CDR3 is TGTGCCAGCAGCCCAGATGGGGTGTACTATGGCTACACCTTC. It yields the protein CASSPDGVYYGYTF.

This clone came up once. The rearrangement links TRBV18 to TRBJ1-5; 8 bases fit TRBD1. V lost 6 bases, J lost 5 bases, and 9 bases stayed unmatched. Germline CDR1 KGHSH, CDR2 LQKENI. CDR3 length: 15 amino acids. The CDR3 region is CASSVTRGRDQPQHF. CDR3 in DNA: TGTGCCAGCTCCGTGACCAGGGGGCGTGATCAGCCCCAGCATTTT. The complete variable domain, with remaining parts taken from reference TRBV18 and TRBJ1-5, reads NAGVMQNPRHLVRRRGQEARLRCSPMKGHSHVYWYRQLPEEGLKFMVYLQKENIIDESGMPKERFSAEFPKEGPSILRIQQVVRGDSAAYFCASSVTRGRDQPQHFGDGTRLSIL.